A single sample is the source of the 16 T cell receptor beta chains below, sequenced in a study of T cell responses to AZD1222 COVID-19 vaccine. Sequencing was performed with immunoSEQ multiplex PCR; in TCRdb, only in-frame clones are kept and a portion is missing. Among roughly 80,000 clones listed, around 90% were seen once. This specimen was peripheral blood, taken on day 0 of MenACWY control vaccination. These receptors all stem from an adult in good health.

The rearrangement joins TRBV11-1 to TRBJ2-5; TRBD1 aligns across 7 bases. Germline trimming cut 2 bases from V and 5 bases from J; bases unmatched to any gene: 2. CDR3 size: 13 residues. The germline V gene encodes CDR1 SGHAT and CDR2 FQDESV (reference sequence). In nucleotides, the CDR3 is TGTGCCAGCAGCTTAAGGGGGCAGGAGACCCAGTACTTC. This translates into CASSLRGQETQYF. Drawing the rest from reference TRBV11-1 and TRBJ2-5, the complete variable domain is EAEVAQSPRYKITEKSQAVAFWCDPISGHATLYWYRQILGQGPELLVQFQDESVVDDSQLPKDRFSAERLKGVDSTLKIQPAELGDSAMYLCASSLRGQETQYFGPGTRLLVL.

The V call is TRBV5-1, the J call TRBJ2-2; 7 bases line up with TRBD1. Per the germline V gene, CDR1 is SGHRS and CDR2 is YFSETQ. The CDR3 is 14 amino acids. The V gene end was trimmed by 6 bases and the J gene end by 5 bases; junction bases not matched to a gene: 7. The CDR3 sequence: CASTTGENTGELFF. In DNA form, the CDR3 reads TGCGCCAGCACCACAGGGGAGAATACCGGGGAGCTGTTTTTT.

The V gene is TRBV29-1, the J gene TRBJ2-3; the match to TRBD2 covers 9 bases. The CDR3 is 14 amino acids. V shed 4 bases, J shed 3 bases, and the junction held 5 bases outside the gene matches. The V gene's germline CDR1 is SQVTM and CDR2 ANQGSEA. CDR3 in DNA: TGCAGCGTTGTGGGTAGCGGGGGTACAGATACGCAGTATTTT. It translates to CSVVGSGGTDTQYF.

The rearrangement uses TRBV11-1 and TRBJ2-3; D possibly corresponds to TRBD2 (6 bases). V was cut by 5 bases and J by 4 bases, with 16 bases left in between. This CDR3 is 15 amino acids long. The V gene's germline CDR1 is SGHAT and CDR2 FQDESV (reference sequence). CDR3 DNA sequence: TGTGCCAGCAGCCCCCAACTAGCTCTGGCAGATACGCAGTATTTT. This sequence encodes CASSPQLALADTQYF.

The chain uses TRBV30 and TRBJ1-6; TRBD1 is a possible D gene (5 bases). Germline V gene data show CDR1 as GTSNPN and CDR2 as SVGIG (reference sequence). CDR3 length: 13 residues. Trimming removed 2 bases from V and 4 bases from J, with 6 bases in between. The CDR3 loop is CAWSRQYNSPLHF. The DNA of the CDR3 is TGTGCCTGGAGTCGACAGTATAATTCACCCCTCCACTTT. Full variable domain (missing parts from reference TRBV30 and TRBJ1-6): SQTIHQWPATLVQPVGSPLSLECTVEGTSNPNLYWYRQAAGRGLQLLFYSVGIGQISSEVPQNLSASRPQDRQFILSSKKLLLSDSGFYLCAWSRQYNSPLHFGNGTRLTVT.

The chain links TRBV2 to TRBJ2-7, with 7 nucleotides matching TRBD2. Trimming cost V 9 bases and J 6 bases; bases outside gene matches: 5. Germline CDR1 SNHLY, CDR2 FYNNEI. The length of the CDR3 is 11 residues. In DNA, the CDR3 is TGTGCCAGTATGACTAGCTCCGAGCAGTACTTC. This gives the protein CASMTSSEQYF.

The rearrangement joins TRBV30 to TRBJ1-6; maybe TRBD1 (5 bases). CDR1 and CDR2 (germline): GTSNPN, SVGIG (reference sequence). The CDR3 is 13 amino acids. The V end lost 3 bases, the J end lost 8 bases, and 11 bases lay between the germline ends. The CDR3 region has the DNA TGTGCCTGGAGGCGGGTGGGGGATTCACCCCTCCACTTT. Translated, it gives CAWRRVGDSPLHF.

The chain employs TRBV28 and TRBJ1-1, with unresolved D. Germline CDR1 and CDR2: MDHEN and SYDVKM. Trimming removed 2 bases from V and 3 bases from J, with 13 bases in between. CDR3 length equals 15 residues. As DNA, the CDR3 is TGTGCCAGCAGTTTAATTCTGGCTTTGGACACTGAAGCTTTCTTT. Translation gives CASSLILALDTEAFF.

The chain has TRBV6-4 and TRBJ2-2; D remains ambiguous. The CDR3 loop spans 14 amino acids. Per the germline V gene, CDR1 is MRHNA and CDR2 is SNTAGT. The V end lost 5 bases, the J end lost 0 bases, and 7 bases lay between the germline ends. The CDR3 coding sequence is TGTGCCAGCAGTTCCGGGTCGAACACCGGGGAGCTGTTTTTT. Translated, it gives CASSSGSNTGELFF.

CDR3 residues: CASSRTGGVAEAFF. In DNA, the CDR3 is TGTGCCAGCAGCAGAACAGGGGGCGTAGCTGAAGCTTTCTTT. The genes are TRBV11-3 and TRBJ1-1; 9 bases map to TRBD1. Germline V gives CDR1 SGHNT, CDR2 YENEEA. The trim removed 5 bases at V and 6 bases at J, leaving 7 bases unmatched. There are 14 residues in the CDR3.

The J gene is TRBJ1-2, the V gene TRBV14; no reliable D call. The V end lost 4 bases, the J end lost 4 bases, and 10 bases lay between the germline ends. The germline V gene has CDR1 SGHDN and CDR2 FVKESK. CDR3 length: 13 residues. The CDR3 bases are TGTGCCAGCAGCCCGGGTAGCCGCTATGGCTACACCTTC. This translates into CASSPGSRYGYTF.

The CDR3 sequence is CSVEIRGLPYEQYF. CDR3 in DNA: TGCAGCGTTGAAATCAGGGGACTTCCCTACGAGCAGTACTTC. V usage is TRBV29-1 and J usage is TRBJ2-7; D may correspond to TRBD1 or TRBD2 (6 bases each). The CDR3 is 14 residues long. Trimming left V 2 bases short and J 2 bases short, with 13 bases between. Germline V CDR1 and CDR2: SQVTM, ANQGSEA.

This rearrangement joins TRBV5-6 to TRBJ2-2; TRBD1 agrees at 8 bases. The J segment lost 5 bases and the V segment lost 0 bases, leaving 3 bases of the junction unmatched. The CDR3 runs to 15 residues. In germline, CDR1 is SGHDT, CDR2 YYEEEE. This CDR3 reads CASSLGQGLTGELFF. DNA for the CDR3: TGTGCCAGCAGCTTGGGACAGGGGCTGACCGGGGAGCTGTTTTTT.

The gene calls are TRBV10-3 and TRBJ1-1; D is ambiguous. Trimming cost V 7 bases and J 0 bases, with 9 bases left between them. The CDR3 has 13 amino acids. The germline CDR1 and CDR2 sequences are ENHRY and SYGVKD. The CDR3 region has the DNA TGTGCCATCAAAGGCGCGCTGAACACTGAAGCTTTCTTT. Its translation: CAIKGALNTEAFF.

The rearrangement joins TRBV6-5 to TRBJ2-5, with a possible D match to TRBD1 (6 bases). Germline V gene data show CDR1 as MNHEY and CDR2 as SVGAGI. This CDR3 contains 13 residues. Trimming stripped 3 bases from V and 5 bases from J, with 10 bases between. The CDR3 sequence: CASSYWGRETQYF. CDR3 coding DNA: TGTGCCAGCAGTTATTGGGGGCGGGAGACCCAGTACTTC.

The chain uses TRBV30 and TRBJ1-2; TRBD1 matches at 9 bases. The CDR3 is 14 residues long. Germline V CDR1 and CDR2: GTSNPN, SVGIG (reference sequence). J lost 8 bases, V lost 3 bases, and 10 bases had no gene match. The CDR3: CAWRDTGGAGGYTF. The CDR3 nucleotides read TGTGCCTGGAGGGACACAGGGGGCGCGGGCGGCTACACCTTC.